What follows describes a single T cell receptor (beta chain). The antigen remains unidentified. These data are taken from a study of cytomegalovirus exposure and HLA in healthy donors. V lost 4 bases, J lost 7 bases, and 5 bases stayed unmatched. This CDR3 spans 14 amino acids. CDR1 SGHRS and CDR2 YFSETQ come from the germline V gene. A multiplex PCR was run with 60 Vbeta primers and 13 Jbeta primers. TCRdb keeps only in-frame clones here, not all; method: immunoSEQ multiplex PCR. The sample has some 130,000 clones; about three quarters are singletons. General study results and limits: DRB1 had the most TCR associations and HLA-C the fewest, a later analysis found, with rates varying by HLA locus.

Sequencing was done on a sample of PBMCs. The chain recombines TRBV5-1 with TRBJ2-1; TRBD2 matches 10 bases. The TCR originated in a human donor in good health. CDR3 region: CASSPSGGDNEQFF. The CDR3 nucleotides are TGCGCCAGCAGCCCGAGCGGGGGGGATAATGAGCAGTTCTTC. Drawing the rest from reference TRBV5-1 and TRBJ2-1, the complete variable domain is KAGVTQTPRYLIKTRGQQVTLSCSPISGHRSVSWYQQTPGQGLQFLFEYFSETQRNKGNFPGRFSGRQFSNSRSEMNVSTLELGDSALYLCASSPSGGDNEQFFGPGTRLTVL.